The rows below give T cell receptor beta chains drawn from one sample of a study of CD8 T cells in ankylosing spondylitis. Using its own MiXCR run on the 5' RACE reads, TCRdb lists one record per CDR3 protein. This table has 250,000 to 350,000 distinct CDR3 sequences, about 20% appearing once. What was sequenced was blood, either unsorted or a sorted T cell fraction (not recorded which). These receptors originate from a male donor with ankylosing spondylitis or in good health (not recorded which). CDR3s include the opening cysteine and the closing phenylalanine or tryptophan. A D gene is named only where the DNA matches it firmly. Clone size appears in some rows only: once, few, many, or a class for an expanded clone.

v_gene: TRBV12-3/TRBV12-4; j_gene: TRBJ2-2; d_gene: .; abundance: few; CDR3nt: TGTGCCAGCAGTTTGATCGGACGGGGAGCCGGGGAGCTGTTTTTT; CDR3aa: CASSLIGRGAGELFF
v_gene: TRBV6-1; j_gene: TRBJ2-1; d_gene: TRBD2; abundance: .; CDR3nt: TGTGCCAGCAGACGACTAGCGGGGGGCTCCTACAATGAGCAGTTCTTC; CDR3aa: CASRRLAGGSYNEQFF
v_gene: TRBV2; j_gene: TRBJ2-1; d_gene: .; abundance: few; CDR3nt: TGTGCCAGCAGCCCGCCCTACTGGAATGAGCAGTTCTTC; CDR3aa: CASSPPYWNEQFF
v_gene: TRBV3-1; j_gene: TRBJ1-2; d_gene: .; abundance: .; CDR3nt: TGTGCCAGCAGCGGCGAGGGGTCGTCTCCTAACTATGGCTACACCTTC; CDR3aa: CASSGEGSSPNYGYTF
v_gene: TRBV12-3/TRBV12-4; j_gene: TRBJ2-2; d_gene: .; abundance: .; CDR3nt: TGTGCCAGCAGTGATCCGGGACCCACCACCGGGGAGCCGTTTTTT; CDR3aa: CASSDPGPTTGEPFF
v_gene: TRBV7-8; j_gene: TRBJ1-1; d_gene: .; abundance: .; CDR3nt: TGTGCCAGCAGCACTCATAATACACAGGGTTCGGACACTGAAGCTTTCTTT; CDR3aa: CASSTHNTQGSDTEAFF
v_gene: TRBV20-1; j_gene: TRBJ1-2; d_gene: TRBD1; abundance: .; CDR3nt: TGCAGTGCAACTCCGGGACAGGGACCCTCTAACTATGGCTACACCTTC; CDR3aa: CSATPGQGPSNYGYTF
v_gene: TRBV12-3/TRBV12-4; j_gene: TRBJ2-1; d_gene: .; abundance: .; CDR3nt: TGTGCCAGCAGTTCTCGACAGGCCCGGTTTTCCTACAATGAGCAGTTCTTC; CDR3aa: CASSSRQARFSYNEQFF
v_gene: TRBV7-3; j_gene: TRBJ2-5; d_gene: TRBD2; abundance: .; CDR3nt: TGTGCCAGCAGCTTGGAACTAGCGGGGGGCGAAGAGACCCAGTACTTC; CDR3aa: CASSLELAGGEETQYF
v_gene: TRBV7-8; j_gene: TRBJ2-1; d_gene: .; abundance: .; CDR3nt: TGTGCCAGCAGCCTACCGACTAGAGATAAGCAGTTCTTC; CDR3aa: CASSLPTRDKQFF
v_gene: TRBV6-5; j_gene: TRBJ1-1; d_gene: .; abundance: few; CDR3nt: TGTGCCATCGCGACCAGTACTGAAGCTTTCTTT; CDR3aa: CAIATSTEAFF